This TCR beta chain is from a study of control samples from healthy donors and cancer patients (TCRdb year 2020). The CDR3 covers 17 residues, taking in both the cysteine and the phenylalanine. Only the CDR3 region is kept as DNA, spanning 51 bases read in frame from base 1. Relative to germline, V is missing 4 bases and J is missing 7 bases, with 17 bases of the junction outside any gene match. CDR1 and CDR2, per the germline V gene (reference sequence), are SGHNT and YYREEE. Receptor libraries were prepared by the immunoSEQ multiplex PCR assay. TCRdb limited this immuneACCESS table to in-frame rearrangements with V and J called. A share of clones is missing; checked studies link under half to unresolved V genes, and the rest is unexplained. For this sample the table gives 200,000 or so clones, of which roughly 94% were detected only once. The leading ten clones occupy about 1.6% of the sample. This clone has only a few counts. Its antigen remains unidentified. No much larger clonotype is one base removed from it; base qualities were not supplied.

The chain is made from TRBV5-4 and TRBJ1-2, with 9 junctional bases fitting TRBD1. The sequenced material came from blood. This receptor was obtained from a man aged 45-65 years in good health. The CDR3 region reads CASSRGQGTAQSGGYTF. Read as DNA, the sequence is TGTGCCAGCAGCAGAGGACAGGGGACAGCCCAATCGGGTGGCTACACCTTC.